The clone carrying this T cell receptor beta chain was found a few times. Its antigen is currently unknown. The data originate from a study of a mutant IDH1 vaccine in newly diagnosed glioma. Across the study: The vaccination schedule gave patients eight doses in weeks 1, 3, 5, 7, 11, 15, 19 and 23. It was radiotherapy, temozolomide, or both that patients received previously, with most receiving both. Study-wide findings and caveats: The authors found pseudoprogression apparently unrelated to changes in top peripheral T cell clonotypes.

The time point here: week 5, during vaccination. Vaccine doses each comprised 300 ug of mutant IDH1 20-mer peptide, with topical imiquimod. The CDR3 spans 15 residues. Germline V gives CDR1 SGHTS, CDR2 YDEGEE. V lost 3 bases to trimming and J lost 2 bases, with 9 bases between them. Only in-frame clones appear in the TCRdb table, and some are missing; sequencing was by immunoSEQ multiplex PCR. The data contain approximately 60,000 clones, about 90% of them singletons. The sequencing used PBMCs, collected from a glioma patient whose treatment included an IDH1 peptide vaccine. The source is a middle-aged woman with glioma. The rearrangement links TRBV5-8 to TRBJ2-6; D could derive from TRBD1 or TRBD2 (6 bases each). The CDR3 DNA follows: TGTGCCAGCAGCTGGGGGGCCGCTGGGGCCAACGTCCTGACTTTC. Translating it yields CASSWGAAGANVLTF.